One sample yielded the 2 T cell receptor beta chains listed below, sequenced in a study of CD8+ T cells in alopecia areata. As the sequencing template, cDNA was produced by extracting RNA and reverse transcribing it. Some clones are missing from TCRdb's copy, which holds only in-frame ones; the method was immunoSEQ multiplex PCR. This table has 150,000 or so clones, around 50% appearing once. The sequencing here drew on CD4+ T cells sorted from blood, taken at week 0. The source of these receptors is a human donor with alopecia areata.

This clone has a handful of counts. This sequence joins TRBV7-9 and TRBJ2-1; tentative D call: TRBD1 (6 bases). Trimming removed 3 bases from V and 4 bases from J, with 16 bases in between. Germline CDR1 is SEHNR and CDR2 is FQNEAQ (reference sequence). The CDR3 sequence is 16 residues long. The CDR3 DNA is TGTGCCAGCAGCTTGTTAACAGGGAATGCTTACAATGAGCAGTTCTTC. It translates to CASSLLTGNAYNEQFF.

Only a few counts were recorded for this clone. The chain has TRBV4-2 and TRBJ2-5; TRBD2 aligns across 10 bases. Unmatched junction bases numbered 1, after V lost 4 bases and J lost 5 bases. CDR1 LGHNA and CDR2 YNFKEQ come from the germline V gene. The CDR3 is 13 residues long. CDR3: CASSRGLAETQYF. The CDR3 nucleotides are TGTGCCAGCAGCCGGGGACTAGCGGAGACCCAGTACTTC.